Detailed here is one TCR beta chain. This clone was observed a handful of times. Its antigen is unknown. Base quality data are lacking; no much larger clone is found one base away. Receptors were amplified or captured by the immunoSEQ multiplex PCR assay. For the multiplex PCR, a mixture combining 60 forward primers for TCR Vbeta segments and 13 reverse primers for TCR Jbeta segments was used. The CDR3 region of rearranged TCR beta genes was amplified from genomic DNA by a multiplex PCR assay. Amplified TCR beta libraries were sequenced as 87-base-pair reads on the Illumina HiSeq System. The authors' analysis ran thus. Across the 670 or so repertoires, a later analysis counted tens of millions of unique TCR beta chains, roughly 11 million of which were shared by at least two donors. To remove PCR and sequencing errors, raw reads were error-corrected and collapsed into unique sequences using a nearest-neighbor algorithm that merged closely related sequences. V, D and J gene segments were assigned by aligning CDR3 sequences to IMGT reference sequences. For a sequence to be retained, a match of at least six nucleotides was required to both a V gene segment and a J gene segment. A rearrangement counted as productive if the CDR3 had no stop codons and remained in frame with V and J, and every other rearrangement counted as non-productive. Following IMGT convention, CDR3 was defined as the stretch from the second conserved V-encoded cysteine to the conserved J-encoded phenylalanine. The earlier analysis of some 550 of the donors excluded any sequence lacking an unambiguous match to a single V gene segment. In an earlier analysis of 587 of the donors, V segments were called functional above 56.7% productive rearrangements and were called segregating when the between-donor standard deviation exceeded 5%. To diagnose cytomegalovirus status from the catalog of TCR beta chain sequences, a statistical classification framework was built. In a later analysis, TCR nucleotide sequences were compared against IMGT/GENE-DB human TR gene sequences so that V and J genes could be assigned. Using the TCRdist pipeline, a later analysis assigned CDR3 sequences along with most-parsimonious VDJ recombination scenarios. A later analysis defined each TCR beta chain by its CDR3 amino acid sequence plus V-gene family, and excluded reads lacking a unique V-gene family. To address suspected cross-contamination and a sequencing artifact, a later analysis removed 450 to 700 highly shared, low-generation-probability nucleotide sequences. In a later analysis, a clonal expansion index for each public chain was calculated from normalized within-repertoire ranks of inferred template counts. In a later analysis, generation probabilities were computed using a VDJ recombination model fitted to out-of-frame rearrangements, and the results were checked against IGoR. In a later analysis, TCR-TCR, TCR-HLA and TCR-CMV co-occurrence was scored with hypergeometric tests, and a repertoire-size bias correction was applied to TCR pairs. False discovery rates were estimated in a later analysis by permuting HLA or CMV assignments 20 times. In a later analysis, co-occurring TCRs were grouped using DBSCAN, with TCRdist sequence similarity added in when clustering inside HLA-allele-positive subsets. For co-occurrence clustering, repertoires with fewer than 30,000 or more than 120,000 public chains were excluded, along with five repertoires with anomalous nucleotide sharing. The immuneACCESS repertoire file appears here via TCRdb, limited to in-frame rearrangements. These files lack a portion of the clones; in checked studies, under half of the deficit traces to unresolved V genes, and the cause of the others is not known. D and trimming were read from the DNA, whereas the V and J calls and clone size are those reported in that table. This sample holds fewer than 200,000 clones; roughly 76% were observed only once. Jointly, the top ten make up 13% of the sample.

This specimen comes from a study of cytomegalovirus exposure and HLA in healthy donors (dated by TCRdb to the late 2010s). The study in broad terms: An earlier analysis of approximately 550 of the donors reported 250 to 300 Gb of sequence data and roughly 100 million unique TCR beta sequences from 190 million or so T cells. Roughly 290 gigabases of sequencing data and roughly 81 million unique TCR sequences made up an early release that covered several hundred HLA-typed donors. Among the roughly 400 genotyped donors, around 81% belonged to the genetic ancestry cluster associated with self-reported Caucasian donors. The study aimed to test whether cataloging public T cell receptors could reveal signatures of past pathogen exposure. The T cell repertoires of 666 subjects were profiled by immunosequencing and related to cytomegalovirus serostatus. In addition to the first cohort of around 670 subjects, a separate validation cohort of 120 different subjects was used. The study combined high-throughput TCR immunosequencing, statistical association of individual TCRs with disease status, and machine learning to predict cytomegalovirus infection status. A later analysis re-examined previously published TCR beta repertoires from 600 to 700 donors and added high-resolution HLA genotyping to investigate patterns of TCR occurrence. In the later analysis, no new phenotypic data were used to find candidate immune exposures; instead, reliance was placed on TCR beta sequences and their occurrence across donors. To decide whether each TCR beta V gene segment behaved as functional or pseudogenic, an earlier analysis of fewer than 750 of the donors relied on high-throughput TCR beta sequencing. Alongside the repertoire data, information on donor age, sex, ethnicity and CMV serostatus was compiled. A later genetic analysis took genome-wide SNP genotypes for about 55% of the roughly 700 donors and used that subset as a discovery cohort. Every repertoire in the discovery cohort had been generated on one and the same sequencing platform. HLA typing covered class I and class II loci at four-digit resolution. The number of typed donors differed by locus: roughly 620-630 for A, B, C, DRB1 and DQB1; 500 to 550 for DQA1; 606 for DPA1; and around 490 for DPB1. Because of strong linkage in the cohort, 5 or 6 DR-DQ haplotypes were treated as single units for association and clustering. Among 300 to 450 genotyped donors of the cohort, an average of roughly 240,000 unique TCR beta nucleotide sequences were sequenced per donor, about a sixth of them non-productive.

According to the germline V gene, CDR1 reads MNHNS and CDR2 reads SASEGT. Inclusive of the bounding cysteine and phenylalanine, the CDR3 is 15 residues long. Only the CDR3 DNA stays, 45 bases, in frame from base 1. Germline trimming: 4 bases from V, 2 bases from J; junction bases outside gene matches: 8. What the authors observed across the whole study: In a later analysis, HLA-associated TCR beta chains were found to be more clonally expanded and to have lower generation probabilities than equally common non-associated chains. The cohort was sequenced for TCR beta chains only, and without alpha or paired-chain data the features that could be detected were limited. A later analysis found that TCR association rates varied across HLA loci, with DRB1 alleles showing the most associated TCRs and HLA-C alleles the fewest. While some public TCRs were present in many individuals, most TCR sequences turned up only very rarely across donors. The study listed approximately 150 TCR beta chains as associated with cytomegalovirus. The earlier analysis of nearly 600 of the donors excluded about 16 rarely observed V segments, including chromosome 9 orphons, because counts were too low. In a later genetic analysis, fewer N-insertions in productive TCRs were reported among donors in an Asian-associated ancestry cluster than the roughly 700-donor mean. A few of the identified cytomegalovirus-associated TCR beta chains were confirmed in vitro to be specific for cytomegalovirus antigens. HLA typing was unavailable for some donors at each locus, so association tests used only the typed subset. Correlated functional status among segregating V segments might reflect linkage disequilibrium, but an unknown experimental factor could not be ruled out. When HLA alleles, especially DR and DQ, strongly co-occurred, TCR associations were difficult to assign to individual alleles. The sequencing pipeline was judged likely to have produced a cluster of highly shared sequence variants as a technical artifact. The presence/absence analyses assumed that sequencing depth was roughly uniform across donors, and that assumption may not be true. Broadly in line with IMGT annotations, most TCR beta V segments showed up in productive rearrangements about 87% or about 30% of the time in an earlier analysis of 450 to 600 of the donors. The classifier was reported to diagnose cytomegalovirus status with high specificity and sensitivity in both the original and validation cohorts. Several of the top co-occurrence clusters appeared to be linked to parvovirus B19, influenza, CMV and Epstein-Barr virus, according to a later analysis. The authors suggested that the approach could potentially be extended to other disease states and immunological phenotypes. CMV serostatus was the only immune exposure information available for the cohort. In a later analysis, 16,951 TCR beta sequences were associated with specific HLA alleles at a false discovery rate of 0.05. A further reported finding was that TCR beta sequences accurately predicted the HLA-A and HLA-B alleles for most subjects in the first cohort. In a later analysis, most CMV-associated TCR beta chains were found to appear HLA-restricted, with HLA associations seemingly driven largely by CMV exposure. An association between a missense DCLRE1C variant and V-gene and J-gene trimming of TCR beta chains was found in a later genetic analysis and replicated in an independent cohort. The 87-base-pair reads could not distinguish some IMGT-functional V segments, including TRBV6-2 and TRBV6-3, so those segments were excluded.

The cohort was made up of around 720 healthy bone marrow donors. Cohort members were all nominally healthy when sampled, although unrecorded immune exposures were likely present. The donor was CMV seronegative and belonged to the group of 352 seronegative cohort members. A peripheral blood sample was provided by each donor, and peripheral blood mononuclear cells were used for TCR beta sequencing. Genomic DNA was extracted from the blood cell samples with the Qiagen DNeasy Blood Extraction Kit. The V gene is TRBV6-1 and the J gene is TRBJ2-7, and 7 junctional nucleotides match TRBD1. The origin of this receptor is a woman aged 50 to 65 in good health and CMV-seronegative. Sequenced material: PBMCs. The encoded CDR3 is CASSATGVGAYEQYF. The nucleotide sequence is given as TGTGCCAGCAGTGCCACAGGGGTCGGGGCCTACGAGCAGTACTTC.